This TCR beta chain emerged from a study of regulatory T cells in long-lasting Graves disease. The CDR3 has 13 amino acids. The V gene lost 0 bases and the J gene lost 8 bases, with 13 bases spanning the gap. Germline V gene sequence: CDR1 DFQATT, CDR2 SNEGSKA (reference sequence). iRepertoire HTBI primers and Arm-PCR of CDR3 regions built TCR beta libraries. TCRdb called the multiplex PCR reads again in MiXCR, with one record for every CDR3 protein. The repertoire has 510,000 or so distinct CDR3 sequences, approximately 12% of them found once; the top ten carry around 9.3%. In its sample, this clonotype was seen a few times. Time point in this sample: newly diagnosed GD, antithyroid drugs for less than 3 months. The TCR library was made from RNA extracted from PBMCs. This sample also belongs to another study, concerning T cells in Graves' hyperthyroidism and ophthalmopathy. As that study records: The authors' 13 V-J model separated ophthalmopathy from stable hyperthyroidism.

The source was peripheral blood mononuclear cells (PBMCs), collected at new diagnosis, from a patient treated with antithyroid drugs. The chain joins TRBV20-1 to TRBJ1-1; maybe TRBD1 (6 bases). This clonotype was obtained from a woman younger than 45 with Graves disease. The CDR3 spells CSARDRGRAEAFF. In DNA form, the CDR3 reads TGCAGTGCTAGAGACAGGGGCAGGGCGGAAGCTTTCTTT.